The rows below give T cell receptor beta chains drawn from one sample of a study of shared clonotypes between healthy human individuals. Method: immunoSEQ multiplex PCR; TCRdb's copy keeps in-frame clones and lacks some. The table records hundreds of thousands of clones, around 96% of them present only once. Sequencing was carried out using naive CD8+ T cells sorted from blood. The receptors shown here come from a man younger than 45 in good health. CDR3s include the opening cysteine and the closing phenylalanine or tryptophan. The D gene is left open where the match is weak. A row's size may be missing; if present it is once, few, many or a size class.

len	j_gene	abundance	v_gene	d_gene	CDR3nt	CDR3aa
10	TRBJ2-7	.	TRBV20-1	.	TGCAGTGCGGGCTCCTACGAGCAGTACTTC	CSAGSYEQYF
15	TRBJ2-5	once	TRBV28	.	TGTGCCAGCAGTCCCCAGACATGGTTTCAAGAGACCCAGTACTTC	CASSPQTWFQETQYF
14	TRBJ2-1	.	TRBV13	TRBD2	TGTGCCAGCAGTAGAGCGGGGGTCTTTAATGAGCAGTTCTTC	CASSRAGVFNEQFF
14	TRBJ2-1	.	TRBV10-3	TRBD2	TGTGCCATCAGGGGACTAGCGGGAGGCAGTGAGCAGTTCTTC	CAIRGLAGGSEQFF
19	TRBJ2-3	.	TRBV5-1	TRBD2	TGCGCCAGCAGAACCGGGACTAGCGTCTTTCTTGGCCGCACAGATACGCAGTATTTT	CASRTGTSVFLGRTDTQYF
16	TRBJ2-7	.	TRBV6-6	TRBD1	TGTGCCAGCAGTTCCGTTAGACAGGGTTATGACTACGAGCAGTACTTC	CASSSVRQGYDYEQYF
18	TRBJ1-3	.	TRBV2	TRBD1	TGTGCCAGCAGTGACTCGGGACGACAGGGGATAGCTGGAAACACCATATATTTT	CASSDSGRQGIAGNTIYF
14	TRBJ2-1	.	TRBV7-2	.	TGTGCCAGCCTGAGGCCCGGAACATACAATGAGCAGTTCTTC	CASLRPGTYNEQFF
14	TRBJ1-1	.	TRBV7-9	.	TGTGCCAGCAGCTCCCGGGGACAGAACACTGAAGCTTTCTTT	CASSSRGQNTEAFF
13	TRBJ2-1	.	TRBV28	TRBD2	TGTGCCAGCAGTGGGAGGGCATTGTATGAGCAGTTCTTC	CASSGRALYEQFF
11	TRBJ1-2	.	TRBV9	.	TGTGCCAGCAGCGGGGTTTATGGCTACACCTTC	CASSGVYGYTF
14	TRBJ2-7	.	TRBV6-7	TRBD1	TGTGCCACCTACCCCCAGGGGGTGTCCTACGAGCAGTACTTC	CATYPQGVSYEQYF
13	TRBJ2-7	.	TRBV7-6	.	TGTGCCAGCAGCTACAGCGACTCCTACGAGCAGTACTTC	CASSYSDSYEQYF
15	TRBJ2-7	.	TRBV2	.	TGTGCCAGCAGTGAAGCCGGGAAGGGGATGAGGGAGCAGTACTTC	CASSEAGKGMREQYF
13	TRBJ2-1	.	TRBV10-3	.	TGTGCCATCAGGACAGATCCCTACAATGAGCAGTTCTTC	CAIRTDPYNEQFF
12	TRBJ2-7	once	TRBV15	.	TGTGCCACCAGCACCAACGACTGGGAGCAGTACTTC	CATSTNDWEQYF
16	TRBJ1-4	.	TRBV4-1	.	TGCGCCAGCAGCCAAGGAGCTCAGGGCGGGGATGAAAAACTGTTTTTT	CASSQGAQGGDEKLFF